Below are 27 T cell receptor beta chains sequenced from a single sample in a study of OX40 agonist ivuxolimab in advanced cancers. Measured with immunoSEQ multiplex PCR; TCRdb has only the in-frame clones, and not every one. This sample carries fewer than 70,000 clones, over 80% of them seen once, and the ten largest clones take 3% to 3.5%. This material consisted of CD4+ or CD8+ T cells sorted from blood, taken in a trial of the OX40 agonist ivuxolimab. The receptors shown here come from an adult with an advanced solid tumor such as melanoma, head and neck, liver or kidney cancer.

This clone was found once. The J gene is TRBJ2-4, the V gene TRBV5-4, with D tentatively TRBD1 or TRBD2 (7 bases each). The ends were cut back, 1 base at V and 9 bases at J, with 11 bases in the middle. The CDR3 sequence is 13 residues long. CDR1 and CDR2 from the germline V gene are SGHNT and YYREEE (reference sequence). CDR3 nucleotides: TGTGCCAGCAGCTTGACAGGGGAGGGCATTCAGTACTTC. Encoded protein: CASSLTGEGIQYF.

This rearrangement joins TRBV28 to TRBJ1-2; 7 bases match TRBD1. From germline, CDR1 is MDHEN and CDR2 SYDVKM. The CDR3 covers 15 residues. V gave up 5 bases and J gave up 5 bases; unmatched junction bases: 11. The CDR3 reads CASSPLDRENYGYTF. CDR3 DNA sequence: TGTGCCAGCAGTCCGCTTGACAGGGAAAATTATGGCTACACCTTC.

The chain links TRBV4-2 to TRBJ1-2; 7 bases are a match to TRBD1. This CDR3 is 16 amino acids long. Looked up from germline, CDR1 is LGHNA and CDR2 is YNFKEQ. Trimming took 0 bases from V and 2 from J; bases not matched to a gene: 6. The CDR3 region is CASSQERVQGNYGYTF. CDR3 in DNA: TGTGCCAGCAGCCAAGAACGGGTACAGGGGAACTATGGCTACACCTTC.

This sequence joins TRBV14 and TRBJ2-6, with TRBD1 matching over 7 bases. The germline CDR1 and CDR2 sequences are SGHDN and FVKESK. The CDR3 sequence is 18 residues long. The V gene end was trimmed by 4 bases and the J gene end by 0 bases; junction bases not matched to a gene: 9. CDR3 DNA: TGTGCCAGCAGCCCCCGGATAGGACAGGACTCTGGGGCCAACGTCCTGACTTTC. It translates to CASSPRIGQDSGANVLTF. Full variable domain (missing parts from reference TRBV14 and TRBJ2-6): EAGVTQFPSHSVIEKGQTVTLRCDPISGHDNLYWYRRVMGKEIKFLLHFVKESKQDESGMPNNRFLAERTGGTYSTLKVQPAELEDSGVYFCASSPRIGQDSGANVLTFGAGSRLTVL.

This chain connects TRBV18 to TRBJ1-1; D gene ambiguous. CDR1 KGHSH and CDR2 LQKENI come from the germline V gene. The length of the CDR3 is 17 residues. The V and J ends lost 3 bases and 3 bases respectively, with 20 bases between them. In DNA form, the CDR3 reads TGTGCCAGCTCACCCTCTCCTATGTGGGGAGATGACACTGAAGCTTTCTTT. Its translation: CASSPSPMWGDDTEAFF.

The chain is built from TRBV10-3 and TRBJ1-1, with TRBD1 matching 8 bases. The ends lost 3 bases at V and 3 bases at J; junction bases unmatched: 3. The germline gives CDR1 ENHRY, CDR2 SYGVKD. This CDR3 has 14 amino acids. The CDR3 is CAISDWTGYTEAFF. For the CDR3, the DNA is TGTGCCATCAGTGATTGGACAGGGTACACTGAAGCTTTCTTT.

This clone showed up just a few times. This chain links TRBV5-1 with TRBJ2-5; possibly TRBD1 for D (6 bases). In germline, CDR1 is SGHRS, CDR2 YFSETQ. V lost 1 base and J 3 bases, leaving 7 bases between the germline ends. This CDR3 has 13 residues. The CDR3 region has the DNA TGCGCCAGCAGCTTGTCAGGGGAAGAGACCCAGTACTTC. This translates into CASSLSGEETQYF.

V gene TRBV18 combines with J gene TRBJ1-1, with a possible D match to TRBD1 (5 bases). The germline gives CDR1 KGHSH, CDR2 LQKENI. This CDR3 spans 17 amino acids. The ends were cut back, 3 bases at V and 4 bases at J, with 21 bases in the middle. CDR3 DNA: TGTGCCAGCTCACCTGGTACCGGGGCGTTCGGTTTCACTGAAGCTTTCTTT. Translation: CASSPGTGAFGFTEAFF.

This clone was detected only a few times. V gene TRBV19 combines with J gene TRBJ1-5; D gene uncertain. Trimming removed 3 bases at V and 3 bases at J, with 15 bases between. This CDR3 comprises 16 residues. Germline V gene lookup returns CDR1 LNHDA and CDR2 SQIVND (reference sequence). The CDR3 spells CASSIRALRANQPQHF. The CDR3 DNA sequence: TGTGCCAGTAGTATCCGGGCGCTCCGGGCCAATCAGCCCCAGCATTTT.

The chain recombines TRBV30 with TRBJ2-2; perhaps D is TRBD1 or TRBD2 (5 bases each). CDR3 length: 13 amino acids. CDR1 and CDR2 from the germline V gene are GTSNPN and SVGIG (reference sequence). Between the trimmed V and J ends, which lost 1 base and 3 bases, there was a span of 6 bases. CDR3 sequence reads: CAWSGGYTGELFF. The CDR3 nucleotides are TGTGCCTGGAGTGGGGGGTACACCGGGGAGCTGTTTTTT.

The chain recombines TRBV2 with TRBJ2-1, with TRBD1 identical over 8 bases. V trimming: 6 bases; J trimming: 7 bases; junction bases outside the gene matches: 11. This CDR3 is 15 amino acids long. Germline V gene sequence: CDR1 SNHLY, CDR2 FYNNEI. CDR3 in DNA: TGTGCCAGCAGGCCAGGGGGCGGAGGTATTAATGAGCAGTTCTTC. Translation: CASRPGGGGINEQFF.

The chain recombines TRBV13 with TRBJ2-3; D is unresolved. The CDR3 is 11 amino acids. Germline-derived CDR1 and CDR2 are PRHDT and FYEKMQ (reference sequence). Trimming stripped 3 bases from V and 2 bases from J, with 0 bases between. CDR3 sequence reads: CASSFTDTQYF. The DNA of the CDR3 is TGTGCCAGCAGCTTCACAGATACGCAGTATTTT.

The V gene is TRBV19, the J gene TRBJ2-2; possibly TRBD1 for D (5 bases). Looked up from germline, CDR1 is LNHDA and CDR2 is SQIVND (reference sequence). CDR3 size: 14 residues. Trimming stripped 10 bases from V and 0 bases from J, with 12 bases between. Here the CDR3 DNA reads TGTGCCACCGCAGGGTCCTCGAACACCGGGGAGCTGTTTTTT. It translates to CATAGSSNTGELFF.

The CDR3 loop is CASGKTGRNYGYTF. The CDR3, as DNA: TGTGCCAGCGGGAAGACAGGGCGCAACTATGGCTACACCTTC. The V and J genes are TRBV27 and TRBJ1-2, with TRBD1 matching 7 bases. This CDR3 has 14 residues. CDR1 is MNHEY and CDR2 is SMNVEV in the germline V gene (reference sequence). V lost 8 bases to trimming and J lost 2 bases; unmatched junction nucleotides: 8.

The chain joins TRBV28 to TRBJ2-1; the D gene is possibly TRBD1 (5 bases). Germline V lookup: CDR1 MDHEN, CDR2 SYDVKM. The V gene lost 1 base and the J gene lost 2 bases, with 9 bases spanning the gap. CDR3 size: 15 residues. Written as DNA, the CDR3 is TGTGCCAGCAGTTTATCGCAGGGAACCTACAATGAGCAGTTCTTC. This translates into CASSLSQGTYNEQFF.

The rearrangement joins TRBV19 to TRBJ1-5, with TRBD1 matching 8 bases. J gave up 6 bases and V 1 base, and 5 bases lay outside the gene matches. This CDR3 spans 15 amino acids. Germline values: CDR1 LNHDA, CDR2 SQIVND (reference sequence). The CDR3: CASSIGRTGSQPQHF. CDR3 DNA: TGTGCCAGTAGTATAGGAAGGACAGGGAGTCAGCCCCAGCATTTT.

CDR3 sequence (DNA): TGCGCCAGCAGCTTGGACAGGCCCATAAATTCACCCCTCCACTTT. Protein: CASSLDRPINSPLHF. V gene TRBV5-1 combines with J gene TRBJ1-6; TRBD1 is a possible D gene (5 bases). Germline assignment: CDR1 SGHRS and CDR2 YFSETQ. This CDR3 is 15 amino acids long. The V end was cut by 0 bases, the J end by 7 bases, with 11 bases between.

The chain has TRBV6-5 and TRBJ1-1; D is unresolved. With 0 bases removed from V and 2 bases from J, the gap between germline ends came to 13 bases. This CDR3 is 16 amino acids long. Germline CDR1 MNHEY, CDR2 SVGAGI. CDR3 DNA: TGTGCCAGCAGTTACTCGAACGCAGCTCTCAACACTGAAGCTTTCTTT. Its translation: CASSYSNAALNTEAFF.

The V and J genes are TRBV6-1 and TRBJ2-1; TRBD2 matches 8 bases. This CDR3 has 13 amino acids. Trimming removed 4 bases from V and 5 bases from J; junction bases left unmatched: 1. CDR1 is MNHNS, CDR2 SASEGT, per germline. The CDR3 loop reads CASSAGLDNEQFF. CDR3 DNA: TGTGCCAGCAGTGCGGGACTAGACAATGAGCAGTTCTTC.

The chain joins TRBV6-5 to TRBJ1-1; TRBD1 aligns across 7 bases. CDR3 size: 14 residues. V dropped 7 bases and J dropped 4; count of bases not matched to a gene: 9. Looked up from germline, CDR1 is MNHEY and CDR2 is SVGAGI. The CDR3 reads CASIGQAVSTEAFF. The CDR3 region has the DNA TGTGCCAGCATCGGACAGGCAGTGAGCACTGAAGCTTTCTTT.

This chain uses TRBV7-9 with TRBJ2-1; D remains ambiguous. This CDR3 is 14 amino acids long. The V and J ends lost 5 bases and 2 bases respectively, with 10 bases between them. From germline, CDR1 is SEHNR and CDR2 FQNEAQ (reference sequence). CDR3 loop: CASSPNVAYNEQFF. The CDR3, as DNA: TGTGCCAGCAGCCCCAATGTGGCCTACAATGAGCAGTTCTTC.

There are a few counts of this clone. The CDR3 sequence is CASTLDRNTIYF. In DNA, the CDR3 is TGTGCCAGTACTCTCGACCGGAACACCATATATTTT. The chain carries TRBV19 and TRBJ1-3, with D uncertain. The CDR3 contains 12 residues. V was clipped by 7 bases and J by 7 bases, with 11 bases between them. Germline CDR1 and CDR2: LNHDA and SQIVND (reference sequence).

Comment on this clone: One junction end does not reproduce the germline sequence, and a read error may be involved. J is TRBJ1-1 and V is TRBV19, with 7 bases aligning to TRBD1. This CDR3 region has 13 residues. The germline CDR1 and CDR2 sequences are LNHDA and SQIVND (reference sequence). The CDR3 is CASRIGGATEAFF. As DNA, the CDR3 is TGTGCCAGTAGGATAGGGGGCGCAACTGAAGCTTTCTTT.

The V and J genes are TRBV28 and TRBJ1-2; 8 bases fit TRBD1. The length of the CDR3 is 14 residues. V gave up 6 bases and J gave up 4 bases; unmatched junction bases: 7. Germline assignment: CDR1 MDHEN and CDR2 SYDVKM. CDR3 nucleotides: TGTGCCAGCAGCACGACAGGGGCCCTCTATGGCTACACCTTC. Amino acid sequence: CASSTTGALYGYTF.

This chain connects TRBV6-5 to TRBJ2-5; D perhaps matches TRBD2 (7 bases). V gave up 0 bases and J gave up 2 bases, with 13 bases separating them. The CDR3 totals 16 residues. The germline V gene encodes CDR1 MNHEY and CDR2 SVGAGI. The CDR3 sequence: CASSYSAGAGQETQYF. In DNA form, the CDR3 reads TGTGCCAGCAGTTACTCTGCGGGGGCCGGGCAAGAGACCCAGTACTTC.

J is TRBJ2-7 and V is TRBV7-8; no clear D. V lost 2 bases and J lost 7, with 18 bases in between. Looked up from germline, CDR1 is SGHVS and CDR2 is FQNEAQ. The CDR3 runs to 15 residues. CDR3 DNA sequence: TGTGCCAGCAGCTTAATCGTGGCGCTAGTCGGGGAGCAGTACTTC. Amino acids: CASSLIVALVGEQYF.

The chain joins TRBV5-1 to TRBJ2-1; D is perhaps TRBD2 (7 bases). Looked up from germline, CDR1 is SGHRS and CDR2 is YFSETQ. This CDR3 contains 16 residues. V lost 4 bases to trimming and J lost 5 bases, with 19 bases between them. CDR3 sequence: CASSLRGGEFNNEQFF. The CDR3 DNA is TGCGCCAGCAGCCTCCGAGGGGGGGAGTTTAACAATGAGCAGTTCTTC.